Following are 27 T cell receptor beta chains from one sample sequenced in a study of cytomegalovirus exposure and HLA in healthy donors. 60 Vbeta and 13 Jbeta primers were used in PCR. Here immunoSEQ multiplex PCR was the method, and the copy in TCRdb shows in-frame clones only, minus some. This table has roughly 90,000 clones, roughly four fifths appearing once. Sequencing used PBMCs. These TCRs come from a man younger than 40 in good health and CMV-seropositive.

This clone was seen just once. The rearrangement links TRBV10-3 to TRBJ1-1; D is uncertain. Germline CDR1 ENHRY, CDR2 SYGVKD. The CDR3 length is 14 residues. Trimming shortened V by 3 bases and J by 1 base, and 9 bases separated the two germline ends. CDR3 in DNA: TGTGCCATCAGTGACGGGTTGGGGAACACTGAAGCTTTCTTT. Its protein product is CAISDGLGNTEAFF.

This sequence joins TRBV9 and TRBJ2-7, with 10 bases that match TRBD2. Trimming cost V 0 bases and J 2 bases; bases outside gene matches: 8. The germline gives CDR1 SGDLS, CDR2 YYNGEE. This CDR3 region has 17 residues. CDR3 amino acids: CASSVGGLAGGPYEQYF. The CDR3 DNA sequence: TGTGCCAGCAGCGTAGGGGGCTTAGCGGGAGGCCCCTACGAGCAGTACTTC.

The chain joins TRBV30 to TRBJ1-6; no definite D call. The CDR3 is made up of 15 amino acids. Between the trimmed V and J ends, which lost 2 bases and 7 bases, there was a span of 15 bases. CDR1 and CDR2 from the germline V gene are GTSNPN and SVGIG (reference sequence). The CDR3 reads CAWSINSGGNSPLHF. The CDR3 DNA follows: TGTGCCTGGAGTATAAACTCAGGAGGGAATTCACCCCTCCACTTT. Together with reference TRBV30 and TRBJ1-6, the CDR3 gives the full variable domain: SQTIHQWPATLVQPVGSPLSLECTVEGTSNPNLYWYRQAAGRGLQLLFYSVGIGQISSEVPQNLSASRPQDRQFILSSKKLLLSDSGFYLCAWSINSGGNSPLHFGNGTRLTVT.

J is TRBJ2-1 and V is TRBV29-1, with 7 bases fitting TRBD2. CDR3 length: 15 residues. J gave up 5 bases and V 4 bases, and 11 bases lay outside the gene matches. CDR1 and CDR2 from the germline V gene are SQVTM and ANQGSEA. This CDR3 reads CSVVSRASGHNEQFF. CDR3 sequence (DNA): TGCAGCGTTGTATCTAGGGCTAGCGGTCACAATGAGCAGTTCTTC.

This chain connects TRBV4-3 to TRBJ1-6, with 9 bases identical to TRBD1. Germline V CDR1 and CDR2: LGHNA, YSLEER. V lost 1 base, J lost 10 bases, and 11 bases stayed unmatched. The CDR3 is made up of 17 amino acids. The CDR3 DNA reads as TGCGCCAGCAGCCAAGCGGAGGGGGGACAGGGAGGATCACCCCTCCACTTT. Its protein is CASSQAEGGQGGSPLHF.

The sample holds one count of this clone. The CDR3 DNA reads TGTGCCAGCAAAGCAACAGAGAGTACAAACTATGGCTACACCTTC. As protein: CASKATESTNYGYTF. The rearrangement links TRBV6-6 to TRBJ1-2; no reliable D call. Between the trimmed V and J ends, which lost 7 bases and 2 bases, there was a span of 17 bases. Germline CDR1 is MNHNY and CDR2 is SVGAGI (reference sequence). This CDR3 is built from 15 residues.

The chain employs TRBV5-1 and TRBJ2-1; TRBD2 agrees at 8 bases. Germline CDR1 and CDR2: SGHRS and YFSETQ. The junction had 5 bases not matched to a gene; V was cut back by 2 bases and J by 1 base. This CDR3 spans 16 amino acids. The CDR3, as DNA: TGCGCCAGCAGCTTCAACTCGGGAGGGTCCTACAATGAGCAGTTCTTC. This translates into CASSFNSGGSYNEQFF.

This chain uses TRBV7-8 with TRBJ1-6; D uncertain. Germline lookup yields CDR1 SGHVS and CDR2 FQNEAQ. Deletions cut 1 base from V and 7 bases from J, with 5 bases between. This CDR3 spans 13 amino acids. The CDR3 here is CASSLGGNSPLHF. The CDR3 DNA reads as TGTGCCAGCAGCTTAGGAGGAAATTCACCCCTCCACTTT.

The chain is built from TRBV20-1 and TRBJ1-1, with D perhaps TRBD1 (5 bases). The V and J ends lost 3 bases and 7 bases respectively, with 9 bases between them. Germline V gene lookup returns CDR1 DFQATT and CDR2 SNEGSKA (reference sequence). The CDR3 loop spans 11 amino acids. CDR3 loop: CSARTVDEAFF. CDR3 DNA: TGCAGTGCTAGGACAGTTGATGAAGCTTTCTTT.

The chain links TRBV7-9 to TRBJ2-7; 14 bases map to TRBD2. The germline V gene has CDR1 SEHNR and CDR2 FQNEAQ (reference sequence). The ends lost 6 bases at V and 0 bases at J; junction bases unmatched: 4. The CDR3 is 16 residues long. Written as DNA, the CDR3 is TGTGCCAGCAGTCAGGGACTAGCGGGAGCCTCCTACGAGCAGTACTTC. This translates into CASSQGLAGASYEQYF.

V usage is TRBV7-7 and J usage is TRBJ2-5; D is ambiguous. Germline V gene lookup returns CDR1 SSHAT and CDR2 FNYEAQ (reference sequence). CDR3 size: 12 residues. Trimming took 7 bases from V and 1 from J, leaving 7 bases between them. CDR3 DNA sequence: TGTGCCAGCACCCCCCTCCAAGAGACCCAGTACTTC. Its protein is CASTPLQETQYF.

The chain employs TRBV4-3 and TRBJ2-7; no firm D call. Germline V gene data show CDR1 as LGHNA and CDR2 as YSLEER. V lost 4 bases and J 2 bases, leaving 9 bases between the germline ends. The CDR3 has 13 amino acids. The CDR3 loop reads CASSPDTTYEQYF. The CDR3 DNA sequence: TGCGCCAGCAGCCCAGACACTACCTACGAGCAGTACTTC.

The chain uses TRBV19 and TRBJ2-2, with a tentative D call TRBD2 (5 bases). The germline gives CDR1 LNHDA, CDR2 SQIVND (reference sequence). CDR3 length: 14 residues. Trimming took off 7 bases at V and 4 bases at J, with 13 bases between the two ends. CDR3 in amino acids: CASKGGSGTGELFF. Written as DNA, the CDR3 is TGTGCCAGTAAGGGCGGAAGCGGCACCGGGGAGCTGTTTTTT.

This clone has just one count. J is TRBJ2-7 and V is TRBV11-2; D gene ambiguous. Trimming took off 1 base at V and 0 bases at J, with 4 bases between the two ends. Per germline, CDR1 SGHAT and CDR2 FQNNGV. The CDR3 consists of 13 residues. This CDR3 is CASSLVSSYEQYF. DNA of the CDR3: TGTGCCAGCAGCTTAGTCAGCTCCTACGAGCAGTACTTC.

The chain combines TRBV5-4 with TRBJ1-1; 7 nucleotides align to TRBD1. V shed 4 bases, J shed 5 bases, and the junction held 17 bases outside the gene matches. Germline V gives CDR1 SGHNT, CDR2 YYREEE (reference sequence). This CDR3 has 17 residues. CDR3 nucleotide sequence: TGTGCCAGCAGCGGTAGAGACAGGGTTCCAGGAGGGACTGAAGCTTTCTTT. It encodes CASSGRDRVPGGTEAFF.

This clone was observed a single time. The genes are TRBV6-5 and TRBJ2-5, with TRBD2 as a possible D gene (6 bases). The DNA end favors TRBJ2-7, so the J call may be wrong. Germline CDR1 and CDR2: MNHEY and SVGAGI. The CDR3 is made up of 15 amino acids. The CDR3 coding sequence is TGTGCCAGCAGTTACTCGCCGGGAGTGAACTACGAGCAGTACTTC. Translating it yields CASSYSPGVNYEQYF.

The V gene is TRBV11-2, the J gene TRBJ1-3; D not certain. The ends were cut back, 3 bases at V and 4 bases at J, with 10 bases in the middle. The CDR3 is 14 amino acids. Germline CDR1 reads SGHAT; CDR2 reads FQNNGV. The CDR3 spells CASSFLRAGNTIYF. For the CDR3, the DNA is TGTGCCAGCAGCTTTCTGCGGGCGGGAAACACCATATATTTT. Combining the CDR3 with reference TRBV11-2 and TRBJ1-3 gives the whole variable domain EAGVAQSPRYKIIEKRQSVAFWCNPISGHATLYWYQQILGQGPKLLIQFQNNGVVDDSQLPKDRFSAERLKGVDSTLKIQPAKLEDSAVYLCASSFLRAGNTIYFGEGSWLTVV.

J is TRBJ1-5 and V is TRBV2, with D possibly being TRBD1 (6 bases). The CDR3 is made up of 14 amino acids. The V and J ends lost 11 bases and 1 base respectively, with 15 bases between them. Germline CDR1 is SNHLY and CDR2 is FYNNEI. DNA for the CDR3: TGTGCCTGCCGAGGGGGGGGGAGCAATCAGCCCCAGCATTTT. This codes for CACRGGGSNQPQHF.

The V and J genes are TRBV27 and TRBJ1-1, with D possibly being TRBD1 (6 bases). This CDR3 region has 12 residues. Germline V lookup: CDR1 MNHEY, CDR2 SMNVEV (reference sequence). The V end lost 10 bases, the J end lost 7 bases, and 16 bases lay between the germline ends. The CDR3 loop is CATRGGTNEAFF. DNA for the CDR3: TGTGCCACAAGGGGGGGAACAAATGAAGCTTTCTTT.

The V gene is TRBV19, the J gene TRBJ2-2, with 10 bases lining up with TRBD1. V shed 6 bases and J 6 bases; nucleotides not matched to a gene: 22. This CDR3 contains 20 residues. Germline CDR1 LNHDA, CDR2 SQIVND (reference sequence). CDR3 coding DNA: TGTGCCAGTAGACCCGTGAGGCGGGGGACAGGGGTTCGGAGGGCCGGGGAGCTGTTTTTT. Residues: CASRPVRRGTGVRRAGELFF.

This sequence joins TRBV4-1 and TRBJ2-7; TRBD2 is a possible D gene (6 bases). The CDR3 contains 13 residues. Per germline, CDR1 MGHRA and CDR2 YSYEKL. Trimming removed 4 bases at V and 5 bases at J, with 12 bases between. The CDR3 DNA is TGCGCCAGCAGCCGGGGGGAGCGGAACGAGCAGTACTTC. Its translation is CASSRGERNEQYF.

The CDR3 region is CASSHPEPFTDTQYF. The CDR3 DNA is TGTGCCAGCAGCCATCCCGAGCCGTTCACAGATACGCAGTATTTT. The V call is TRBV14, the J call TRBJ2-3, with no clear D. Germline loops: CDR1 SGHDN, CDR2 FVKESK. This CDR3 is 15 amino acids long. Trimming pared 3 bases from V and 2 bases from J, leaving 12 bases between.

This clone was detected only once. The rearrangement uses TRBV7-9 and TRBJ1-1, with a weak D call TRBD1 (6 bases). The germline gives CDR1 SEHNR, CDR2 FQNEAQ (reference sequence). With 5 bases removed from V and 3 bases from J, the gap between germline ends came to 19 bases. The CDR3 has 16 amino acids. The CDR3 DNA reads TGTGCCAGCAGCCTGGGTCAGGGGTCCCAGGACACTGAAGCTTTCTTT. It specifies CASSLGQGSQDTEAFF.

The V and J genes are TRBV5-4 and TRBJ2-1; TRBD2 matches 10 bases. V was clipped by 4 bases and J by 9 bases; unmatched bases: 10. Germline CDR1 and CDR2: SGHNT and YYREEE (reference sequence). The CDR3 runs 15 residues. The CDR3 protein is CASSRGTSEKGEQFF. The CDR3 DNA reads as TGTGCCAGCAGCCGCGGGACTAGCGAAAAAGGTGAGCAGTTCTTC. Full variable domain (remainder filled in from reference TRBV5-4 and TRBJ2-1): ETGVTQSPTHLIKTRGQQVTLRCSSQSGHNTVSWYQQALGQGPQFIFQYYREEENGRGNFPPRFSGLQFPNYSSELNVNALELDDSALYLCASSRGTSEKGEQFFGPGTRLTVL.

This rearrangement joins TRBV19 to TRBJ2-7; 7 nucleotides line up with TRBD1. The V and J ends lost 5 bases and 2 bases, in that order; junction bases with no gene match: 6. Germline CDR1 is LNHDA and CDR2 is SQIVND (reference sequence). The CDR3 length is 14 residues. In DNA form, the CDR3 reads TGTGCCAGTAGTTTAACAACAGGGGCCTACGAGCAGTACTTC. Protein sequence: CASSLTTGAYEQYF.

Here the CDR3 DNA reads TGTGCCAGCAGCTTAGCGTGGGACAGGGGGAATGAAGCTTTCTTT. Amino acids: CASSLAWDRGNEAFF. The rearrangement links TRBV7-9 to TRBJ1-1, with TRBD1 identical over 11 bases. The CDR3 is 15 amino acids. The germline gives CDR1 SEHNR, CDR2 FQNEAQ (reference sequence). V shed 0 bases and J 7 bases; nucleotides not matched to a gene: 4.

The chain employs TRBV7-9 and TRBJ2-7; D is perhaps TRBD2 (5 bases). This CDR3 is 14 amino acids long. CDR1 and CDR2 (germline): SEHNR, FQNEAQ (reference sequence). Trimming took 0 bases from V and 5 from J, leaving 11 bases between them. In DNA form, the CDR3 reads TGTGCCAGCAGCTTAGCGCTGACTAAGGACGAGCAGTACTTC. Protein product: CASSLALTKDEQYF.